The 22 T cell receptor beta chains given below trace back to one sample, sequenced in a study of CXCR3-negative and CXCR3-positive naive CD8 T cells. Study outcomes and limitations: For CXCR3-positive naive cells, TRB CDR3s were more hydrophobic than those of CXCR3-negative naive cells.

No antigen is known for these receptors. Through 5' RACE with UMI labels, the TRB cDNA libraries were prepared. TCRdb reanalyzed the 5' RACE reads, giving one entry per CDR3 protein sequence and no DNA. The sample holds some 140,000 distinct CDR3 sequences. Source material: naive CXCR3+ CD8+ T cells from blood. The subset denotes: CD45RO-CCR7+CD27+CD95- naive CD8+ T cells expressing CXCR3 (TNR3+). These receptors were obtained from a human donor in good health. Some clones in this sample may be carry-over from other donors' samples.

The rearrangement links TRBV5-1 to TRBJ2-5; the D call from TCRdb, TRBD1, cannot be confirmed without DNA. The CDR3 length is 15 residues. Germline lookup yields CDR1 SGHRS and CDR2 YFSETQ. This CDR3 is CASSPRTSTGETQYF. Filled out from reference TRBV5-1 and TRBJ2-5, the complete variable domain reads KAGVTQTPRYLIKTRGQQVTLSCSPISGHRSVSWYQQTPGQGLQFLFEYFSETQRNKGNFPGRFSGRQFSNSRSEMNVSTLELGDSALYLCASSPRTSTGETQYFGPGTRLLVL.

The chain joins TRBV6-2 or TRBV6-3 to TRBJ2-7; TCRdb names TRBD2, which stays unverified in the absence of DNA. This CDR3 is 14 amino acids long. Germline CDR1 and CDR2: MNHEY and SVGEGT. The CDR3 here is CASSAFGRAYEQYF.

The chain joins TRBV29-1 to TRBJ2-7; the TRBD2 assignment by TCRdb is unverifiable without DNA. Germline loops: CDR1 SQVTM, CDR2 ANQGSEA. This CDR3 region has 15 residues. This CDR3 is CSVGGTFDSSYEQYF.

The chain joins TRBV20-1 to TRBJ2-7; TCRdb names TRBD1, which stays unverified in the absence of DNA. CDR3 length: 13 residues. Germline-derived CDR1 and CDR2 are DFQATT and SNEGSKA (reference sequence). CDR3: CSARRQGAYEQYF.

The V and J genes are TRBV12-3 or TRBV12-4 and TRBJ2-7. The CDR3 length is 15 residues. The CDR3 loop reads CASSIDAGAPYEQYF.

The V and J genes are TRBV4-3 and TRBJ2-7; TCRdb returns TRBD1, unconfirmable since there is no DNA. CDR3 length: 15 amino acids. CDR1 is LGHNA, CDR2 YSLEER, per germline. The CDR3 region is CASSQETDPGYEQYF.

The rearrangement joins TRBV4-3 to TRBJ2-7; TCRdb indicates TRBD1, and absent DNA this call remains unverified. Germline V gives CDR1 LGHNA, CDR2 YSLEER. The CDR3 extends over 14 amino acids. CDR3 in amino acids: CASSLDRTNYEQYF.

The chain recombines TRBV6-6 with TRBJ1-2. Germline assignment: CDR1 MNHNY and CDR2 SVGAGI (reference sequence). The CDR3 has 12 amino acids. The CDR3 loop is CASSQEGQGYTF.

CDR3 sequence: CASSLTGTVDNEQFF. The V call is TRBV28, the J call TRBJ2-1; TCRdb reports TRBD1, a call that lacks DNA to check it against. Germline-derived CDR1 and CDR2 are MDHEN and SYDVKM. The CDR3 contains 15 residues.

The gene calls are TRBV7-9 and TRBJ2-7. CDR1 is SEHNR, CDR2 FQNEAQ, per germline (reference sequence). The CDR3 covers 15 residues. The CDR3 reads CASSLGDAYSYEQYF.

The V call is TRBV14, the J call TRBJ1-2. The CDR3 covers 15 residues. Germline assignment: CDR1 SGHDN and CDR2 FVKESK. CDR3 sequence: CASSQDLAGDYGYTF.

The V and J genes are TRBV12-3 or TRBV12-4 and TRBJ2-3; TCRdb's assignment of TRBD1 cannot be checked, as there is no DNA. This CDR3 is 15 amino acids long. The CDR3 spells CASTYGGGTTDTQYF.

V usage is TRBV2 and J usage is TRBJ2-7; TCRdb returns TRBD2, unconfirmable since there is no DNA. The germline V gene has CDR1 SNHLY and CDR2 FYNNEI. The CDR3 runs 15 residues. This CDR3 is CASMGREQLYYEQYF.

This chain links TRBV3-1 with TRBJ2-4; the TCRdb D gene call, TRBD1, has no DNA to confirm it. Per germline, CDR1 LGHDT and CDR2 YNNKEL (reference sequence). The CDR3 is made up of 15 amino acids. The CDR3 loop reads CASSRDSLAKNIQYF. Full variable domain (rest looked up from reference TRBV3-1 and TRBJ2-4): DTAVSQTPKYLVTQMGNDKSIKCEQNLGHDTMYWYKQDSKKFLKIMFSYNNKELIINETVPNRFSPKSPDKAHLNLHINSLELGDSAVYFCASSRDSLAKNIQYFGAGTRLSVL.

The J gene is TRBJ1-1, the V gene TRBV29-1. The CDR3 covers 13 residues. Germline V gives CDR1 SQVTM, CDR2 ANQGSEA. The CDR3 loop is CSVVTGGAPEAFF.

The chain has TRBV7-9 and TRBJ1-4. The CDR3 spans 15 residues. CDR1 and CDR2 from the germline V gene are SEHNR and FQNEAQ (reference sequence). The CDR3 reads CASSLQAPTNEKLFF.

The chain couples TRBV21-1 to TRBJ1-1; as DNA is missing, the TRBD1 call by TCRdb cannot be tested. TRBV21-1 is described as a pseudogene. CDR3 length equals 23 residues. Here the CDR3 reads CASSPAPLRQGYDFWCVNTEAFF.

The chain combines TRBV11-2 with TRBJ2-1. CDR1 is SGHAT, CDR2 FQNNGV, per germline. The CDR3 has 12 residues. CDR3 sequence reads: CASKGWGNEQFF.

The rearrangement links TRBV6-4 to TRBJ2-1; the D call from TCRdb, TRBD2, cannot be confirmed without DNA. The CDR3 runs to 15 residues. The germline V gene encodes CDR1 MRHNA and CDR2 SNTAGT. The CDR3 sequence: CASSRSTSGGETQFF.

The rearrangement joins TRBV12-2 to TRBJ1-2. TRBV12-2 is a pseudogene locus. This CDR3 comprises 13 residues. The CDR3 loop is CTSRPHCRNGYTF.

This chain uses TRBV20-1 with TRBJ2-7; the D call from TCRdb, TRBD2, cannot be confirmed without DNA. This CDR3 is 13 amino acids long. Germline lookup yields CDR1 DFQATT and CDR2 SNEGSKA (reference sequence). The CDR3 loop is CSASQLVAYEQYF.

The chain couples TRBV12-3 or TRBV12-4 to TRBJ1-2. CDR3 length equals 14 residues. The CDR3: CASSRNPPAYGYTF.